The sequence of this T cell receptor beta chain was determined in a study of T cells expressing NK-cell markers. Study context: Sorted CD3+CD56+NKG2C+, CD3+CD56+NKG2C- and CD3+CD56-NKG2C+ T cells provided the TCR beta repertoires. Seropositivity for HCMV was found in seven of the eight sequenced donors, with one seronegative.

To note about this clonotype: What it recognizes is unknown.

Study results and caveats: A handful of donors showed these clonotypes also leading the CD3+CD56-NKG2C+ fraction.

UMIs accompanied the 5'RACE template switching by which TCR beta cDNA was made. No DNA is given; TCRdb re-called the 5' RACE reads and lists each CDR3 protein once. The sample holds 250,000 to 300,000 distinct CDR3 sequences. The sequence came from a man aged 18 to 30 in good health. Material for sequencing was blood T cells: a sorted CD56 or NKG2C T cell subset, CD4+ or CD8+ T cells, or bulk PBMC T cells (not recorded which).

CDR3 sequence: CASSPTGADYNEQFF. The rearrangement uses TRBV5-4 and TRBJ2-1; TCRdb's D call of TRBD1 is untestable without DNA. Germline V CDR1 and CDR2: SGHNT, YYREEE (reference sequence). This CDR3 has 15 amino acids. The full variable domain, rest sourced from reference TRBV5-4 and TRBJ2-1, is ETGVTQSPTHLIKTRGQQVTLRCSSQSGHNTVSWYQQALGQGPQFIFQYYREEENGRGNFPPRFSGLQFPNYSSELNVNALELDDSALYLCASSPTGADYNEQFFGPGTRLTVL.